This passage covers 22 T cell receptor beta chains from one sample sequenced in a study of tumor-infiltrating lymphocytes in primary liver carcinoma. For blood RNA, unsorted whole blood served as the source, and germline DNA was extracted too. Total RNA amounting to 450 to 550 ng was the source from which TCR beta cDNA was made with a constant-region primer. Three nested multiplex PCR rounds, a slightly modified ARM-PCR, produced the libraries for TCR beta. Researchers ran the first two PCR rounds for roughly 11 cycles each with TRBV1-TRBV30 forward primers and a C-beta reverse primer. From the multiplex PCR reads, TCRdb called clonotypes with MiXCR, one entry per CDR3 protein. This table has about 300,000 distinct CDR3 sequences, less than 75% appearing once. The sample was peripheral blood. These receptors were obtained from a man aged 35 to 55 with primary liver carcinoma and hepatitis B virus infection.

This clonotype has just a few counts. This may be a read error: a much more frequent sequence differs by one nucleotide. For the CDR3, the DNA is TGCAGCGTTGATGGGGGACAGGGGGCACACGAGCAGTGCTTC. It yields the protein CSVDGGQGAHEQCF. The rearrangement uses TRBV29-1 and TRBJ2-7; 12 bases align to TRBD1. Germline V gene sequence: CDR1 SQVTM, CDR2 ANQGSEA. The CDR3 totals 14 residues.

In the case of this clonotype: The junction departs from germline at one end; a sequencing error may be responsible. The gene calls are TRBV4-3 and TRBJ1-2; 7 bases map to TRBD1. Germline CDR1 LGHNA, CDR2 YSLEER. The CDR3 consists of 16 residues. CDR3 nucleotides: TGCGCCGGCAGCCATGCAGGGGCAGGGGGGCTCTATGGCTACACCTTC. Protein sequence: CAGSHAGAGGLYGYTF.

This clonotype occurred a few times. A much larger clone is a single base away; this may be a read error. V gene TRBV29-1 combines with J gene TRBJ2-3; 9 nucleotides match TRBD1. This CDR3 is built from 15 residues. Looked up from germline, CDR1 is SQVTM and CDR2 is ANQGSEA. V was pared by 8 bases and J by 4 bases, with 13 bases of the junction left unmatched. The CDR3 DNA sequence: TGCAGCTCCTGGGGGGGGACAGGGCCGTCAGATACGCAGTATTTT. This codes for CSSWGGTGPSDTQYF.

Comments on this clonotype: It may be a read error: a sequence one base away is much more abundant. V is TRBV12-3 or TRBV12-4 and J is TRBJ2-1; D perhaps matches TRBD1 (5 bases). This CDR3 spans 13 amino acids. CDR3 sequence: CASSLDWGNKQFF. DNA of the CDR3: TGTGCCAGCAGTTTAGATTGGGGCAATAAGCAGTTCTTC.

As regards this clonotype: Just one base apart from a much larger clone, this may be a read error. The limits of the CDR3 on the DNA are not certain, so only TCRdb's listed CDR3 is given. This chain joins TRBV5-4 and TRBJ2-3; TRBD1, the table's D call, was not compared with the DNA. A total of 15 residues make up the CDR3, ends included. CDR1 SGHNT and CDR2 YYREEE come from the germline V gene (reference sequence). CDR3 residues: CASSFGQGTSDTHYF.

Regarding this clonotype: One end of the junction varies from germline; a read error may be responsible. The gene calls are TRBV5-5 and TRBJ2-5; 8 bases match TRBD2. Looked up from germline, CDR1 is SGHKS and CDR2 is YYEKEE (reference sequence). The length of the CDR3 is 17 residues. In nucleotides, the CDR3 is TGTGCCAGCTGCTTAGGCACGGGGGCGGGGGGCCAAGAGACCCAGTATTTC. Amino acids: CASCLGTGAGGQETQYF.

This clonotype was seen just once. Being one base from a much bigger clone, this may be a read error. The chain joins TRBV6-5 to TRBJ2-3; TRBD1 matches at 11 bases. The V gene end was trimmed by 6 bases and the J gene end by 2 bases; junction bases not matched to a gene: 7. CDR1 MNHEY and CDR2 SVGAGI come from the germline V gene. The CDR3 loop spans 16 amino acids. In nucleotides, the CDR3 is TGTGCCAGCAGCCAAGGACAGGGGGCAGTCACAGATACGCAGTATTTT. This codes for CASSQGQGAVTDTQYF.

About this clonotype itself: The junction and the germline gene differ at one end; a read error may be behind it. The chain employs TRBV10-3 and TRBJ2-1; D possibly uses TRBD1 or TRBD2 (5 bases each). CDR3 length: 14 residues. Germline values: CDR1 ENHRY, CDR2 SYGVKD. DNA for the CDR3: TGTGCCATCAGTGAGGGGACCACCCGCAATGAGCAGCTCTTC. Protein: CAISEGTTRNEQLF.

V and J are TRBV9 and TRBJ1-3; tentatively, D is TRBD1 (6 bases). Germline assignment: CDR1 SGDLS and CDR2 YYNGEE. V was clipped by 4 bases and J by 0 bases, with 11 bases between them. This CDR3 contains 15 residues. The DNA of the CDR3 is TGTGCCAGCAGCATAATAGGGGGCTCTGGAAACACCATATATTTT. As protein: CASSIIGGSGNTIYF. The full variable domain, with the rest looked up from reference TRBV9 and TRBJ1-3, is DSGVTQTPKHLITATGQRVTLRCSPRSGDLSVYWYQQSLDQGLQFLIQYYNGEERAKGNILERFSAQQFPDLHSELNLSSLELGDSALYFCASSIIGGSGNTIYFGEGSWLTVV.

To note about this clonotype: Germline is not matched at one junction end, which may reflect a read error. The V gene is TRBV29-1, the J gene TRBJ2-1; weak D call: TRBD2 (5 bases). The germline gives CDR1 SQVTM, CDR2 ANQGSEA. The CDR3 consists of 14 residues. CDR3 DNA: TGCAGCGTTGAACCTGGGAGCACCTACAGTGAGCAGTTCTTC. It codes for CSVEPGSTYSEQFF.

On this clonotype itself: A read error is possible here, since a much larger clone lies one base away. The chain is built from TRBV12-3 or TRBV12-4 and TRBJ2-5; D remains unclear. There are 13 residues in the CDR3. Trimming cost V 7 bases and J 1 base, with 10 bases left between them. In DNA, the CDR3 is TGTGCCAGCAAAACCCTAATCCAAGAGACCCAGTACTTC. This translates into CASKTLIQETQYF.

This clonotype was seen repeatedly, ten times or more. CDR3 coding DNA: TGTGCCAGCAGCCCGGACAGGGGTCGGTACACTGAAGCTTTCTTT. It translates to CASSPDRGRYTEAFF. V is TRBV14 and J is TRBJ1-1; 9 nucleotides agree with TRBD1. The CDR3 is 15 amino acids. Germline assignment: CDR1 SGHDN and CDR2 FVKESK. The J segment lost 3 bases and the V segment lost 4 bases, leaving 6 bases of the junction unmatched.

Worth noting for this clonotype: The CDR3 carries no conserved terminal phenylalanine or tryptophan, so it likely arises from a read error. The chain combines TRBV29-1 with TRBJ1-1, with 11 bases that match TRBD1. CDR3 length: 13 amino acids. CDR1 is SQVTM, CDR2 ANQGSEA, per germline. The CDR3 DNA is TGTAGCGTGGACAGGGGGCAGCCCCCTGAAGCTTTCTTA. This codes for CSVDRGQPPEAFL.

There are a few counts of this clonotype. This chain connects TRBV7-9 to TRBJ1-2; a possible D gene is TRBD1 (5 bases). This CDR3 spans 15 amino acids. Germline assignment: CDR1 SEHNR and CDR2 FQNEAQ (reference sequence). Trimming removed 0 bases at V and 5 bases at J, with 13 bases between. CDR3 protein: CASSLAVTGLYGYTF. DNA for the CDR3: TGTGCCAGCAGCTTAGCGGTAACAGGTCTATATGGCTACACCTTC.

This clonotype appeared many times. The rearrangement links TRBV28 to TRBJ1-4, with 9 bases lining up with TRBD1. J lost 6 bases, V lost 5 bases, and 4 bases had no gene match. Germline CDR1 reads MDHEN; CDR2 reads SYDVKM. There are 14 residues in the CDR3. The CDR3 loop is CASSLRTGDEKLFF. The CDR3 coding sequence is TGTGCCAGCAGTCTCCGGACAGGGGATGAAAAACTGTTTTTT.

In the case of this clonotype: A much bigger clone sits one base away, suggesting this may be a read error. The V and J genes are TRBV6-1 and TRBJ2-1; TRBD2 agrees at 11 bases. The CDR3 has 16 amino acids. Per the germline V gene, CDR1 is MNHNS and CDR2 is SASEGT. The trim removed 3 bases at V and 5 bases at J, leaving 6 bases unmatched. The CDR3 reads CASSELLAGANNEQFF. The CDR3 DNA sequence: TGTGCCAGCAGTGAGCTACTAGCGGGAGCCAACAATGAGCAGTTCTTC.

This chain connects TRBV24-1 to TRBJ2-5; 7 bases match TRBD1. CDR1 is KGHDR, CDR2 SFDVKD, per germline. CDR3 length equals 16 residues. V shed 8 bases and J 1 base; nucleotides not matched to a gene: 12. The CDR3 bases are TGTGCCACCAAATCATGCCGGGACAGAAGCCAAGAGACCCAGTACTTC. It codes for CATKSCRDRSQETQYF.

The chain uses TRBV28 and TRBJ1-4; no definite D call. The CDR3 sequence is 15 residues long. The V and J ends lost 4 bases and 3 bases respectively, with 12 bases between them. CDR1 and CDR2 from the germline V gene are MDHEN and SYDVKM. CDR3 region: CASSSPDGANEKLFF. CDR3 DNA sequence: TGTGCCAGCAGTTCACCGGACGGAGCTAATGAAAAACTGTTTTTT.

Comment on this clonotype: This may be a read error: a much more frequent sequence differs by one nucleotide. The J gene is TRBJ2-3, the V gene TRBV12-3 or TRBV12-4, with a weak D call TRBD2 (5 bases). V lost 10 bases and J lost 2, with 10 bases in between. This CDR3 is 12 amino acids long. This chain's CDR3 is CATRRDTDTQYF. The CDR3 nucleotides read TGTGCCACCAGACGGGACACAGATACGCAGTATTTT.

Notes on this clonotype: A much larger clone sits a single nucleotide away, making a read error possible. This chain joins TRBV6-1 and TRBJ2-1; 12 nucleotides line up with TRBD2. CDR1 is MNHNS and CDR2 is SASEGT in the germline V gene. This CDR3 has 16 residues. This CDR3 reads CASSPGLAGTYNERFF. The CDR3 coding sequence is TGTGCCAGCAGCCCAGGACTAGCGGGAACCTACAATGAGCGGTTCTTC.

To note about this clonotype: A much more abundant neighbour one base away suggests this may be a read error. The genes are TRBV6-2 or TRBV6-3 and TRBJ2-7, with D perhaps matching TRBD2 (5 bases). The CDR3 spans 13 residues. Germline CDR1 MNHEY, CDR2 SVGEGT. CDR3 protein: CASTSPDSYEHYF. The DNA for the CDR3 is TGTGCCAGCACCTCGCCGGACTCCTACGAGCACTACTTC.

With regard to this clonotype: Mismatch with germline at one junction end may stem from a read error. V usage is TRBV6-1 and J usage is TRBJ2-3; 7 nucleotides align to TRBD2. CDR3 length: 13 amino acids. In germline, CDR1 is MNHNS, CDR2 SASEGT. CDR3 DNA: TGTGCCAACATGGAGGGAGGGCCTAATACGCAATATTTT. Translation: CANMEGGPNTQYF.